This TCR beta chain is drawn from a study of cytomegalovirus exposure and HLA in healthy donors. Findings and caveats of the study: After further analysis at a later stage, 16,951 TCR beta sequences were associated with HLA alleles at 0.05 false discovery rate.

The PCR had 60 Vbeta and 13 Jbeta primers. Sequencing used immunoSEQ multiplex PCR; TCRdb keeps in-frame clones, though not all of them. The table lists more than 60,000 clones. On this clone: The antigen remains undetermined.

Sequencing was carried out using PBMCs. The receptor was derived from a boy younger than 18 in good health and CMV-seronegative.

This CDR3 reads CASSSADGGTDTQYF. In DNA, the CDR3 is TGTGCCAGCAGCTCCGCGGACGGGGGGACAGATACGCAGTATTTT. The rearrangement uses TRBV13 and TRBJ2-3; the match to TRBD2 covers 7 bases. This CDR3 spans 15 amino acids. V dropped 4 bases and J dropped 3; count of bases not matched to a gene: 7. The germline CDR1 and CDR2 sequences are PRHDT and FYEKMQ (reference sequence).